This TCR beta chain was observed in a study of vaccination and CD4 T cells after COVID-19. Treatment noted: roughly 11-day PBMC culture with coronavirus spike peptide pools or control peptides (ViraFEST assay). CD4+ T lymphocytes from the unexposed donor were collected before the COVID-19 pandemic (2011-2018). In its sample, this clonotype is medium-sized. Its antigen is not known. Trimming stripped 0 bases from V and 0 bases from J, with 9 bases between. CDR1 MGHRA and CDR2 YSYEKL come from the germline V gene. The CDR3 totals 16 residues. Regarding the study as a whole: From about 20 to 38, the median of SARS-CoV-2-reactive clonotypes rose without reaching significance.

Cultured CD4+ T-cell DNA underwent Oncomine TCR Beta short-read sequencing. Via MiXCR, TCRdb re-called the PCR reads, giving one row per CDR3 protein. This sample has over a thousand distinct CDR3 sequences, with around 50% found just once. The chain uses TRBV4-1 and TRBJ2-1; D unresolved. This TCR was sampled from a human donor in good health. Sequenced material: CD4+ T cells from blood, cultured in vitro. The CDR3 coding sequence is TGCGCCAGCAGCCAAGAACCGCGGAGCTCCTACAATGAGCAGTTCTTC. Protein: CASSQEPRSSYNEQFF.